This T cell receptor (beta chain) was identified during a study of T cell responses to AZD1222 COVID-19 vaccine. With V trimmed by 7 bases and J by 5 bases, 14 bases remained unmatched. CDR1 and CDR2 (germline): SGHTA, FQGNSA. The CDR3 has 16 amino acids. Sequencing was performed with immunoSEQ multiplex PCR; in TCRdb, only in-frame clones are kept and a portion is missing. The table records about 120,000 clones, 80% to 90% of them present only once. Study-wide results and caveats: Baseline testing showed seropositivity in only six or seven AZD1222 recipients. Increases in Spike-specific TCR breadth and depth were seen after two AZD1222 doses. Samples come after the peak T cell response, not at day 14. Variant regions that are unmutated are reportedly the target of nearly half of spike-specific TCRs.

Details on this clone: Its antigen remains unidentified.

The rearrangement uses TRBV7-2 and TRBJ2-1; TRBD2 matches 7 bases. The starting material was peripheral blood, obtained on day 0 of MenACWY control vaccination. The sequence derives from an adult in good health. In DNA form, the CDR3 reads TGTGCCAGCAACACCCATCCGTGGGCGGGAGACAATGAGCAGTTCTTC. Protein sequence: CASNTHPWAGDNEQFF.